The clone carrying this T cell receptor (beta chain) was picked up many times. Antigen specificity is unknown. This record belongs to a study of CD8 T cells in ankylosing spondylitis. CDR1 and CDR2 from the germline V gene are DFQATT and SNEGSKA (reference sequence). The CDR3 spans 13 residues. V was clipped by 3 bases and J by 6 bases; unmatched bases: 3. Points from the study as a whole: A TCR beta motif of under 10 highly homologous variants appeared characteristic of ankylosing spondylitis blood.

Quantitative 5'-RACE with molecular barcodes generated TCR beta libraries. Using its own MiXCR run on the 5' RACE reads, TCRdb lists one record per CDR3 protein. The data show fewer than 550,000 distinct CDR3 sequences, roughly 5.2% seen once. The source material was blood, either unsorted or a sorted T cell fraction (not recorded which). This receptor was taken from a male donor with ankylosing spondylitis. This chain connects TRBV20-1 to TRBJ2-2, with TRBD2 matching over 8 bases. CDR3 region: CSARWRGAGELFF. The DNA for the CDR3 is TGCAGTGCTAGGTGGCGGGGGGCCGGGGAGCTGTTTTTT.